The present TCR beta chain was sequenced within a study of OX40 agonist ivuxolimab in advanced cancers. Study-wide points: Among T cells, CD8+ cells averaged more expanded clones than CD4+ cells.

Germline V gives CDR1 SNHLY, CDR2 FYNNEI. V was pared by 6 bases and J by 1 base, with 12 bases between. The CDR3 length is 14 residues. Generated by immunoSEQ multiplex PCR, the TCRdb table keeps only in-frame clones and is missing some. The table lists about 24,000 clones, 77% of them singletons. To note about this clone: Its specificity is unknown.

The sequencing used CD4+ or CD8+ T cells sorted from blood, collected in a trial of the OX40 agonist ivuxolimab. The V and J genes are TRBV2 and TRBJ1-1; no clear D. The sequence came from an adult with an advanced solid tumor such as melanoma, head and neck, liver or kidney cancer. The CDR3 DNA sequence: TGTGCCAGCAGGCTGATAGGGAAGAACACTGAAGCTTTCTTT. Encoded protein: CASRLIGKNTEAFF.